Included here is one T cell receptor (beta chain) sequence, with context. As handled by the study authors: Quantification of nucleated cells was approximated via reference gene primer amplification. Produced via immunoSEQ multiplex PCR; TCRdb's table is partial and in-frame only. D and trimming come from the DNA, and the V and J calls and clone size come from that table. The sample records 110,000 or so clones, more than 70% being singletons. The sample comes from a study of blood T cell repertoires in COVID-19. On the study more broadly: Acute and convalescent COVID-19 samples came from the United States, Italy and Spain. Sources were T cells, B-cell-depleted T cells, or PBMCs; the material itself was cDNA or gDNA.

Germline lookup yields CDR1 ENHRY and CDR2 SYGVKD. The CDR3 runs 15 residues. V was cut by 0 bases and J by 5 bases, with 13 bases left in between. This chain uses TRBV10-3 with TRBJ1-1; D is possibly TRBD1 (5 bases). The TCR comes from a woman between 65 and 79 years old who had recovered from COVID-19. Sequencing input: peripheral blood. CDR3 nucleotide sequence: TGTGCCATCAGTGAGTCATCTTCGGGGGGAACTGAAGCTTTCTTT. It codes for CAISESSSGGTEAFF.